Each of the 4 T cell receptor beta chains below was sequenced from the same sample in a study of T cell responses to AZD1222 COVID-19 vaccine. Method: immunoSEQ multiplex PCR; TCRdb's copy keeps in-frame clones and lacks some. The data hold some 180,000 clones, with more than 85% observed a single time. The sample consisted of peripheral blood, taken 28 days after the second AZD1222 dose. The receptors were sampled from an adult who received the AZD1222 COVID-19 vaccine.

V and J are TRBV7-3 and TRBJ2-1; 8 bases are shared with TRBD1. This CDR3 comprises 15 residues. V was pared by 4 bases and J by 5 bases, with 7 bases of the junction left unmatched. Per the germline V gene, CDR1 is SGHTA and CDR2 is FQGTGA. The CDR3 DNA is TGTGCCAGCAGCTCCCGGACAGGGTCAAACAATGAGCAGTTCTTC. Its translation: CASSSRTGSNNEQFF.

DNA for the CDR3: TGCGCCAGCAGCCTAACAGGGGGCCCGGATGGCTACACCTTC. It codes for CASSLTGGPDGYTF. This chain uses TRBV4-1 with TRBJ1-2; 9 bases map to TRBD1. Losses at the gene ends were 4 bases for V and 6 bases for J; bases not matched to a gene: 6. Germline values: CDR1 MGHRA, CDR2 YSYEKL. The CDR3 extends over 14 amino acids.

The V gene is TRBV5-1, the J gene TRBJ2-4, with D unresolved. This CDR3 contains 16 residues. V lost 0 bases to trimming and J lost 1 base, with 11 bases between them. Per germline, CDR1 SGHRS and CDR2 YFSETQ. The CDR3 loop reads CASSLAPTLAKNIQYF. The DNA for the CDR3 is TGCGCCAGCAGCTTGGCCCCGACGTTGGCCAAAAACATTCAGTACTTC.

This clone came up a few times. J is TRBJ2-3 and V is TRBV28, with 8 bases identical to TRBD2. CDR3 length equals 16 residues. CDR1 is MDHEN, CDR2 SYDVKM, per germline. V lost 7 bases and J lost 0; bases outside the gene matches: 9. CDR3 residues: CASKGLVDLSTDTQYF. The CDR3 DNA sequence: TGTGCCAGCAAGGGACTAGTCGACCTTAGCACAGATACGCAGTATTTT.